The sample holds a few counts of the clone carrying this TCR beta chain. The antigen is not known. The data were obtained in a study of T-cell memory formation after mild COVID-19. TCRdb re-called the 5' RACE reads with MiXCR, one entry per CDR3 protein. The table shows just under 350,000 distinct CDR3 sequences, with 10% to 15% occurring only once. Overall study results and limits: Second-wave clones reaching peak frequency on day 37 lacked confirmed SARS-CoV-2 specificity. Several responding clones turned up in pre-infection memory, indicating that cross-reactive memory may have taken part.

Germline loops: CDR1 SGHRS, CDR2 YFSETQ. This CDR3 has 17 amino acids. Between the trimmed V and J ends, which lost 3 bases and 0 bases, there was a span of 13 bases. The sequencing sample was made of PBMCs or a T cell subset sorted from them (not recorded which). The sequence came from a man between 18 and 29 years old who had mild COVID-19 (a few samples of this study predate the infection). Cell type and time point are not known. This chain joins TRBV5-1 and TRBJ2-6; a possible D gene is TRBD1 (6 bases). CDR3 loop: CASSSGALRSGANVLTF. The DNA for the CDR3 is TGCGCCAGCAGCTCAGGGGCTCTCCGCTCTGGGGCCAACGTCCTGACTTTC.